Here is one T cell receptor beta chain with its context. Its antigen is not known. The data belong to a study of CXCR3-negative and CXCR3-positive naive CD8 T cells. Overall study context: Roughly 130 million TRB reads in total, about 1.5 +/- 0.3 million per library.

The CDR3 extends over 18 amino acids. Germline CDR1 SEHNR, CDR2 FQNEAQ (reference sequence). The TRB cDNA libraries were prepared by 5' RACE with UMI labels. TCRdb re-called the 5' RACE reads and catalogs CDR3 proteins one per entry, DNA excluded. The repertoire table contains 45,000 or so distinct CDR3 sequences. Study-level points and caveats: No difference in surface CD5 was seen between naive subsets, and TCR strength was inferred from TRB CDR3 properties.

Sequenced material: memory CD8+ T cells from blood. The chain has TRBV7-9 and TRBJ1-2; TCRdb lists TRBD1, though no DNA is available to test this call. The origin of this receptor is a human donor in good health. Some clones in this sample may be carry-over from other donors' samples. The CDR3 sequence is CASSDNRGRSEYNYGYTF.